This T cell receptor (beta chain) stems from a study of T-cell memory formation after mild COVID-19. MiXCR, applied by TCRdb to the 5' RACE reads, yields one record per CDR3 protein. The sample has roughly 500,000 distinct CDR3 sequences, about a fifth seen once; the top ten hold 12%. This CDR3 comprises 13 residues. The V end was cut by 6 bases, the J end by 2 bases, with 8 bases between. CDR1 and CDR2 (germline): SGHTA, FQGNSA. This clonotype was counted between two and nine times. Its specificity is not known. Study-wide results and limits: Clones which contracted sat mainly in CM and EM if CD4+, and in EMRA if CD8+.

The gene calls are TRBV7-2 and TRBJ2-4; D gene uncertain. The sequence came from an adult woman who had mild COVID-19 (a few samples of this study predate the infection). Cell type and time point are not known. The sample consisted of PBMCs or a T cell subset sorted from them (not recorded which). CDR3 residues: CASSRETKNIQYF. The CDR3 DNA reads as TGTGCCAGCAGTCGAGAAACCAAAAACATTCAGTACTTC.